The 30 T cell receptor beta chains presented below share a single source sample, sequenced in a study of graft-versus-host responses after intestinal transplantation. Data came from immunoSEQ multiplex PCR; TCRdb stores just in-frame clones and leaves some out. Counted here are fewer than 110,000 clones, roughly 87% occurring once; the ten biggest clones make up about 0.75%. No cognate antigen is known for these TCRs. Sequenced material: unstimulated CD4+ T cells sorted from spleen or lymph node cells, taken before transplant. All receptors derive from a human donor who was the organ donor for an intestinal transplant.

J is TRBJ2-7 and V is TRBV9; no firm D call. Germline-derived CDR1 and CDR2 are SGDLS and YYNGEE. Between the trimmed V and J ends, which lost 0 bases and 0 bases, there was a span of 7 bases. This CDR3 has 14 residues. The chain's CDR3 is CASSVDGRSYEQYF. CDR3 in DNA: TGTGCCAGCAGCGTAGATGGACGCTCCTACGAGCAGTACTTC.

CDR3 in DNA: TGTGCCTGGAACAGGGGAGGTGGTGAAAAACTGTTTTTT. Encoded protein: CAWNRGGGEKLFF. The chain joins TRBV30 to TRBJ1-4; 7 bases fit TRBD1. CDR1 is GTSNPN and CDR2 is SVGIG in the germline V gene (reference sequence). V dropped 4 bases and J dropped 7; count of bases not matched to a gene: 6. The CDR3 is 13 amino acids.

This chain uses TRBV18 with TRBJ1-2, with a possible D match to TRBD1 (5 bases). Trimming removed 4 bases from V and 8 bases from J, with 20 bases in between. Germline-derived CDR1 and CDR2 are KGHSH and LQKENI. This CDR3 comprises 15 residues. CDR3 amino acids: CASSLTGATRGGYTF. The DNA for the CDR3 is TGTGCCAGCTCACTAACCGGGGCCACCCGGGGCGGCTACACCTTC.

CDR3 in amino acids: CASSEGGWVGYNEQFF. CDR3 nucleotides: TGTGCCAGCAGTGAAGGCGGGTGGGTAGGATACAATGAGCAGTTCTTC. V usage is TRBV2 and J usage is TRBJ2-1, with D possibly matching TRBD2 (5 bases). This CDR3 spans 16 amino acids. Per the germline V gene, CDR1 is SNHLY and CDR2 is FYNNEI. Trimming removed 1 base from V and 4 bases from J, with 14 bases in between.

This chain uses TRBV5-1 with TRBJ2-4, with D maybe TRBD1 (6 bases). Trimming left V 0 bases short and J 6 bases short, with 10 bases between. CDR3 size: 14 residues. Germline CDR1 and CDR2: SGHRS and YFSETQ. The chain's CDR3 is CASSLAAGVNIQYF. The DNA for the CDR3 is TGCGCCAGCAGCTTGGCCGCAGGGGTAAACATTCAGTACTTC. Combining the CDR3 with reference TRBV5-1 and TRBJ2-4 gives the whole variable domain KAGVTQTPRYLIKTRGQQVTLSCSPISGHRSVSWYQQTPGQGLQFLFEYFSETQRNKGNFPGRFSGRQFSNSRSEMNVSTLELGDSALYLCASSLAAGVNIQYFGAGTRLSVL.

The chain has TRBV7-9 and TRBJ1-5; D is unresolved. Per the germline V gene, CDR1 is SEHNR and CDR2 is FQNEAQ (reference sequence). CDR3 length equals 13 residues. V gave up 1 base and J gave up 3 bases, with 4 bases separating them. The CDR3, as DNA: TGTGCCAGCAGCTTAGGAGTCAATCAGCCCCAGCATTTT. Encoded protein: CASSLGVNQPQHF.

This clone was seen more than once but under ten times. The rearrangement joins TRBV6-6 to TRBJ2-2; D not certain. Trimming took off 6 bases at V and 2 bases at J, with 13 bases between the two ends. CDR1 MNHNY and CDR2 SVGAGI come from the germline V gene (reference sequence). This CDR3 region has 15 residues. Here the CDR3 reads CASSPPNINTGELFF. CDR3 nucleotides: TGTGCCAGCAGCCCCCCGAACATAAACACCGGGGAGCTGTTTTTT.

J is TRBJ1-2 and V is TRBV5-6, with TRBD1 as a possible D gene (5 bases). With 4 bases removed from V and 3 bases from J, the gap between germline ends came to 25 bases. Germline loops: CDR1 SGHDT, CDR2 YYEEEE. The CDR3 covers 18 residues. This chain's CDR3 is CASSQPVGVSRGDYGYTF. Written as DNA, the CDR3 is TGTGCCAGCAGCCAACCAGTGGGGGTCTCGCGAGGGGACTATGGCTACACCTTC. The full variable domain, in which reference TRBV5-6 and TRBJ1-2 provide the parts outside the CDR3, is DAGVTQSPTHLIKTRGQQVTLRCSPKSGHDTVSWYQQALGQGPQFIFQYYEEEERQRGNFPDRFSGHQFPNYSSELNVNALLLGDSALYLCASSQPVGVSRGDYGYTFGSGTRLTVV.

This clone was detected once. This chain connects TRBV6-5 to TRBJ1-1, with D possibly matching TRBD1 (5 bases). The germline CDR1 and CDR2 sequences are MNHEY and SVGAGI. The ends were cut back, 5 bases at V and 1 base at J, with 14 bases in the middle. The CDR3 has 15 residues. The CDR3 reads CASSVLQAGNTEAFF. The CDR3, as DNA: TGTGCCAGCAGTGTTCTACAGGCAGGGAACACTGAAGCTTTCTTT.

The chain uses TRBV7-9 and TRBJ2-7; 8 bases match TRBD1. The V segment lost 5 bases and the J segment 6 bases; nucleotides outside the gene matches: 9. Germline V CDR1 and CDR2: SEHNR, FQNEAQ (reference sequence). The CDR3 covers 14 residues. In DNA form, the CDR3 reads TGTGCCAGCAGCCAGGGATCAGACAGGGGCGAGCAGTACTTC. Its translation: CASSQGSDRGEQYF.

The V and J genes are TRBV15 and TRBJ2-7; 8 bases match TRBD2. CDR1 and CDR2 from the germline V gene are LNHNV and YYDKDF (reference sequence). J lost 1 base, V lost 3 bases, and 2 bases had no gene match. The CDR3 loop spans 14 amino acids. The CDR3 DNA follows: TGTGCCACCAGCAGGGGACTAGGATCCTACGAGCAGTACTTC. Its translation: CATSRGLGSYEQYF.

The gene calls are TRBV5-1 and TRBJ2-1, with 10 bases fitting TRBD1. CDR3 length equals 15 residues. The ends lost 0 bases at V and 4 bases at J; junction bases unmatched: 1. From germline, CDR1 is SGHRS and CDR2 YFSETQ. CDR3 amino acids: CASSLGQGAYNEQFF. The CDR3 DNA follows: TGCGCCAGCAGCTTGGGACAGGGGGCGTACAATGAGCAGTTCTTC.

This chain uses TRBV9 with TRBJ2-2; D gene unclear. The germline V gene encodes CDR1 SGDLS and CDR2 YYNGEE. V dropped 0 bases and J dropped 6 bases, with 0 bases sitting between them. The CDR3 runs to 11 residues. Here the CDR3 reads CASSVAGELFF. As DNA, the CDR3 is TGTGCCAGCAGCGTAGCCGGGGAGCTGTTTTTT.

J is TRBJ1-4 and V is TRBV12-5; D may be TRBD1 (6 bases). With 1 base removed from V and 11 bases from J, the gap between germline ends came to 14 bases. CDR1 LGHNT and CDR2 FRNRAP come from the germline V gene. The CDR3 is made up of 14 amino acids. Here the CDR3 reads CASGLATTGTKLFF. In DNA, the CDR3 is TGTGCTAGTGGTTTGGCTACTACAGGGACCAAACTGTTTTTT.

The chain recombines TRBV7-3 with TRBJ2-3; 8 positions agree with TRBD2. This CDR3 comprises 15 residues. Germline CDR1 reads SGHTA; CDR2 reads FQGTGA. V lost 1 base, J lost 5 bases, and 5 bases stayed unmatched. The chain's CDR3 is CASSLSGGPIDTQYF. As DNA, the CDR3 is TGTGCCAGCAGCTTAAGCGGGGGGCCCATAGATACGCAGTATTTT. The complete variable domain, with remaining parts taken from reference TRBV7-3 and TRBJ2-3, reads GAGVSQTPSNKVTEKGKYVELRCDPISGHTALYWYRQSLGQGPEFLIYFQGTGAADDSGLPNDRFFAVRPEGSVSTLKIQRTERGDSAVYLCASSLSGGPIDTQYFGPGTRLTVL.

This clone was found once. The CDR3 DNA follows: TGCGCCAGCAGCTCACCCCTCACAGATACGCAGTATTTT. Encoded protein: CASSSPLTDTQYF. This chain joins TRBV5-1 and TRBJ2-3; D is unresolved. The germline gives CDR1 SGHRS, CDR2 YFSETQ. The CDR3 runs to 13 residues. Trimming pared 3 bases from V and 2 bases from J, leaving 7 bases between.

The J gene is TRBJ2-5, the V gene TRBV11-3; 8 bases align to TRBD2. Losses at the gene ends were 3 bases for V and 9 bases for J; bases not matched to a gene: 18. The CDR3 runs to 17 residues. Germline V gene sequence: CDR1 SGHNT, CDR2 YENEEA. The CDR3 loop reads CASSLGHLSAGGEAQYF. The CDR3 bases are TGTGCCAGCAGCTTGGGTCACCTATCGGCGGGAGGTGAGGCCCAGTACTTC.

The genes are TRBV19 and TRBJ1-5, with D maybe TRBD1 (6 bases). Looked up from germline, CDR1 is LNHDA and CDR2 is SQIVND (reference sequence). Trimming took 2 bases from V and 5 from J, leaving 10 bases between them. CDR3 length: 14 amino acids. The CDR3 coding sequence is TGTGCCAGTAGTATAAGGGGGTCCGATCAGCCCCAGCATTTT. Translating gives CASSIRGSDQPQHF.

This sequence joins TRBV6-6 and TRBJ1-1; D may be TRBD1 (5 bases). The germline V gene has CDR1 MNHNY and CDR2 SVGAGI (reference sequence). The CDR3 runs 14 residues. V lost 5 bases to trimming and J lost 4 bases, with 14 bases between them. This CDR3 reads CASSDQGGLTEAFF. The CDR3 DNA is TGTGCCAGCAGTGACCAGGGAGGGCTCACTGAAGCTTTCTTT.

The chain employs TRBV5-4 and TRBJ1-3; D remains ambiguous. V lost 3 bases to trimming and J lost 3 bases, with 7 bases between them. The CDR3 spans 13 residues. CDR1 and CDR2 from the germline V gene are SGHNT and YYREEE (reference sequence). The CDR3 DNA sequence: TGTGCCAGCAGCTCCTTAGTTGGAAACACCATATATTTT. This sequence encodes CASSSLVGNTIYF.

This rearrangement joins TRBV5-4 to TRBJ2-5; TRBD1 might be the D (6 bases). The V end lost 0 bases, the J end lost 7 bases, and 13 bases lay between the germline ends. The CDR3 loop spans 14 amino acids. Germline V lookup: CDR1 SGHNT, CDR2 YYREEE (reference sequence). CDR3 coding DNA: TGTGCCAGCAGCTTGGACAGGGCTTTCGGGACCCAGTACTTC. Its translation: CASSLDRAFGTQYF.

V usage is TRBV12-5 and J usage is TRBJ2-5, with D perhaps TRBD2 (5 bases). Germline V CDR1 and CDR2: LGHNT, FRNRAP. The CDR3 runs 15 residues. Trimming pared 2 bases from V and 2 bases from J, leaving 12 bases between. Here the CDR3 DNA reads TGTGCTAGTGGTTTGAATCCACCGGGGCAAGAGACCCAGTACTTC. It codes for CASGLNPPGQETQYF.

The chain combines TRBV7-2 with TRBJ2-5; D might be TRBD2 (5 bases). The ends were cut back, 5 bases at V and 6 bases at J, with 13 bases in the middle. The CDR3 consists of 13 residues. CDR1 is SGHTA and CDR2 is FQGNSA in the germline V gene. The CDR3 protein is CASSRTGRQTQYF. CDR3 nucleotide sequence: TGTGCCAGCAGCCGGACTGGGCGTCAGACCCAGTACTTC.

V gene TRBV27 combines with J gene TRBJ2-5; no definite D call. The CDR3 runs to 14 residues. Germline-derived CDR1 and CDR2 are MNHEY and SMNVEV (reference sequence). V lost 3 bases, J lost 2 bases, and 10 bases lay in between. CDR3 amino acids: CASSFLAAQETQYF. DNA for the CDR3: TGTGCCAGCAGTTTTTTGGCCGCTCAAGAGACCCAGTACTTC.

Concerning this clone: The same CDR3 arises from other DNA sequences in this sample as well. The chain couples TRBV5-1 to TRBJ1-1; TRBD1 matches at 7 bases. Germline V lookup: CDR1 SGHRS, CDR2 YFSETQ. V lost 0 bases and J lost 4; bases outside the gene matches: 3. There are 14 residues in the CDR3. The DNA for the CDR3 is TGCGCCAGCAGCTTGGGGCAGGGGGGCACTGAAGCTTTCTTT. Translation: CASSLGQGGTEAFF.

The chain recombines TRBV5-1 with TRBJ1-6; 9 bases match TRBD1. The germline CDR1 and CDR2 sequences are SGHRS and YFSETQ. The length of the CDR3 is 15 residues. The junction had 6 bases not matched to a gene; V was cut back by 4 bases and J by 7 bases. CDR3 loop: CASSITGGGNSPLHF. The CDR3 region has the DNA TGCGCCAGCAGCATTACAGGGGGCGGCAATTCACCCCTCCACTTT.

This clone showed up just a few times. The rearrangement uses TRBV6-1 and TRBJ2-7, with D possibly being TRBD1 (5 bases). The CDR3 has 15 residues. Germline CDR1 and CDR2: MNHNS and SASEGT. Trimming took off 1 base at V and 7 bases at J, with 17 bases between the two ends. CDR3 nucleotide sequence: TGTGCCAGCAGTGAAGTGGGAAAGGGGCTCGAAGAGCAGTACTTC. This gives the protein CASSEVGKGLEEQYF.

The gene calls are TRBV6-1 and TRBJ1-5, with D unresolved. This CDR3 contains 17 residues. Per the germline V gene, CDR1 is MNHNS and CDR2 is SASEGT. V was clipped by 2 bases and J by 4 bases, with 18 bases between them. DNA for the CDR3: TGTGCCAGCAGTGAATGGACCGGCCCTACTGTGAATCAGCCCCAGCATTTT. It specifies CASSEWTGPTVNQPQHF.

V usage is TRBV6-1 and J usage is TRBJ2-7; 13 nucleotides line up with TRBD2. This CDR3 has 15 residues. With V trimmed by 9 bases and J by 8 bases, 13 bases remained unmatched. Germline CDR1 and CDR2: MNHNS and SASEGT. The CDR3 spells CASGDLGLAGVKQYF. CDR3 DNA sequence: TGTGCCAGTGGAGACCTCGGACTAGCGGGAGTTAAGCAGTACTTC.

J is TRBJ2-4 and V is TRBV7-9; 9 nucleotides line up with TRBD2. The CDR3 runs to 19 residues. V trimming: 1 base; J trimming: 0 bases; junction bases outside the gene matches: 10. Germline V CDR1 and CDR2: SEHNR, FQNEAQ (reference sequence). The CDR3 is CASSLGSLAGSLAKNIQYF. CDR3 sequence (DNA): TGTGCCAGCAGCTTAGGTTCGCTAGCGGGGAGCCTAGCCAAAAACATTCAGTACTTC.